This T cell receptor (beta chain) was captured by sequencing in a study of cytomegalovirus exposure and HLA in healthy donors. Overall study findings and caveats: Subsequent analysis found a tendency for first-cohort TCR clusters to co-occur within the approximately 130 validation repertoires.

Concerning this clone: Its specificity is unknown.

The protocol was immunoSEQ multiplex PCR, while the TCRdb copy is restricted to in-frame clones and leaves out a portion. The table shows 120,000 or so clones, with around 88% occurring only once. Germline CDR1 and CDR2: MNHNY and SVGAGI (reference sequence). V shed 4 bases, J shed 5 bases, and the junction held 6 bases outside the gene matches. The CDR3 covers 16 residues. The V and J genes are TRBV6-6 and TRBJ2-1; TRBD2 agrees at 12 bases. The source is a man aged 18 to 35 in good health and CMV-seronegative. Sequenced: PBMCs. The chain's CDR3 is CASSSLAGGFDNEQFF. The CDR3 region has the DNA TGTGCCAGCAGTTCTCTAGCGGGAGGGTTCGACAATGAGCAGTTCTTC.